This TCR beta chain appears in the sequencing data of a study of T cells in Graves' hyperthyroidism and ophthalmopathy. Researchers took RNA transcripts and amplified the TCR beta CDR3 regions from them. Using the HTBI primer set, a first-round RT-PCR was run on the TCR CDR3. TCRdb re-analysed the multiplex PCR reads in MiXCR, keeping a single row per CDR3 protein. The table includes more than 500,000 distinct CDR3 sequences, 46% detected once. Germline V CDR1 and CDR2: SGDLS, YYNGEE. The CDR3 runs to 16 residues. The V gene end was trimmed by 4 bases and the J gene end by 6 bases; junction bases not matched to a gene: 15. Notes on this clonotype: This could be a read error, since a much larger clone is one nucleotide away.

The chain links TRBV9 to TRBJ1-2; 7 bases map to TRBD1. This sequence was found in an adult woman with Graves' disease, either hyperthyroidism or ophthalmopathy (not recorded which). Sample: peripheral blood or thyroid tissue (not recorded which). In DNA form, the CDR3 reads TGTGCCAGCAGCTCCTACAGGGGAAAGGTTGACGATGGCTACACCTTC. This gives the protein CASSSYRGKVDDGYTF.